This record concerns one T cell receptor beta chain sequence. The data were taken from a study of control samples from healthy donors and cancer patients. This table comes from immunoSEQ multiplex PCR, and its TCRdb copy is limited to in-frame clones, with some not included. The top ten clones hold 1.6% of a sample with tens of thousands of clones, about 92% of them seen once. Per germline, CDR1 SNHLY and CDR2 FYNNEI. This CDR3 has 12 residues. Trimming took off 8 bases at V and 3 bases at J, with 11 bases between the two ends. This chain uses TRBV2 with TRBJ2-7, with D unclear. Input material: PBMCs. The origin of this receptor is a man in his forties with colorectal cancer. The CDR3 here is CASVAEHYEQYF. The CDR3 DNA reads as TGTGCCAGCGTCGCGGAACACTACGAGCAGTACTTC.